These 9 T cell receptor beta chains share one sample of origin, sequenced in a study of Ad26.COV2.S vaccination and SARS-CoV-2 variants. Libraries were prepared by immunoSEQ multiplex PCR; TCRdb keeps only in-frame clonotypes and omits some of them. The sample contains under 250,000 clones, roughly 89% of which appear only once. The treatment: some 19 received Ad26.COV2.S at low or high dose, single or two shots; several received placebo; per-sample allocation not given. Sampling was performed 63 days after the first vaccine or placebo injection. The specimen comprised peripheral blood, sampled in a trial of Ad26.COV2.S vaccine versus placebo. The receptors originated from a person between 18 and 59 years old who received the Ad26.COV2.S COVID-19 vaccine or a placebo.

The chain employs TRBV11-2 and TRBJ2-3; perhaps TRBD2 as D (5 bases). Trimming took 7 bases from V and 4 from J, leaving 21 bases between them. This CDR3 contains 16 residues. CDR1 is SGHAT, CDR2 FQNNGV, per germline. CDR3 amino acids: CASNLIAGDGADTQYF. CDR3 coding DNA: TGTGCCAGCAACCTCATCGCGGGCGATGGGGCAGATACGCAGTATTTT.

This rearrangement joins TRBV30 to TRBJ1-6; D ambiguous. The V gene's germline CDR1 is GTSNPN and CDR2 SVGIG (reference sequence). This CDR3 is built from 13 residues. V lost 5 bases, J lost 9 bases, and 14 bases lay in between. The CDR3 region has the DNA TGTGCCTGGGGCCCCACCTTGGGTTCACCCCTCCACTTT. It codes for CAWGPTLGSPLHF. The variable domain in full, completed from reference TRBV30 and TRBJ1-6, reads SQTIHQWPATLVQPVGSPLSLECTVEGTSNPNLYWYRQAAGRGLQLLFYSVGIGQISSEVPQNLSASRPQDRQFILSSKKLLLSDSGFYLCAWGPTLGSPLHFGNGTRLTVT.

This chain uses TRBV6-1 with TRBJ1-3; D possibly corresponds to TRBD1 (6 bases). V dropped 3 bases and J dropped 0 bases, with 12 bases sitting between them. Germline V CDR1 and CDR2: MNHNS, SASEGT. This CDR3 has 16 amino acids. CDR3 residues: CASSEGLTGSGNTIYF. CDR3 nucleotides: TGTGCCAGCAGTGAGGGACTGACAGGCTCTGGAAACACCATATATTTT.

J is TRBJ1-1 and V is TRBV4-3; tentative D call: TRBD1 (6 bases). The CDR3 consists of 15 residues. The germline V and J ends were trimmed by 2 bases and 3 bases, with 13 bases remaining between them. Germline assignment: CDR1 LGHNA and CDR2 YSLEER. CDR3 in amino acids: CASSQQGLRYTEAFF. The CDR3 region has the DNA TGCGCCAGCAGCCAACAGGGGCTGAGGTACACTGAAGCTTTCTTT.

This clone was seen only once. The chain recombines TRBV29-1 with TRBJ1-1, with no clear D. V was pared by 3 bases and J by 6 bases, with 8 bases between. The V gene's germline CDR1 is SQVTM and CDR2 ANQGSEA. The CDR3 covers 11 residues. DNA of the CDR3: TGCAGCGTTGAGCTGGTGGCTGAAGCTTTCTTT. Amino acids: CSVELVAEAFF. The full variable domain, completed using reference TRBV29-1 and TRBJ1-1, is SAVISQKPSRDICQRGTSLTIQCQVDSQVTMMFWYRQQPGQSLTLIATANQGSEATYESGFVIDKFPISRPNLTFSTLTVSNMSPEDSSIYLCSVELVAEAFFGQGTRLTVV.

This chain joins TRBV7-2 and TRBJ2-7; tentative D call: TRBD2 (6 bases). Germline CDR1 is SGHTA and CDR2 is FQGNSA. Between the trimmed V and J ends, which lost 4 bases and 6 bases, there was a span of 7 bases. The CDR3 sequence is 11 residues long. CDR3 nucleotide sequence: TGTGCCAGCAGCTCCGGGGGCGAGCAGTACTTC. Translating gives CASSSGGEQYF. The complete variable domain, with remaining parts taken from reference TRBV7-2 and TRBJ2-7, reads GAGVSQSPSNKVTEKGKDVELRCDPISGHTALYWYRQSLGQGLEFLIYFQGNSAPDKSGLPSDRFSAERTGGSVSTLTIQRTQQEDSAVYLCASSSGGEQYFGPGTRLTVT.

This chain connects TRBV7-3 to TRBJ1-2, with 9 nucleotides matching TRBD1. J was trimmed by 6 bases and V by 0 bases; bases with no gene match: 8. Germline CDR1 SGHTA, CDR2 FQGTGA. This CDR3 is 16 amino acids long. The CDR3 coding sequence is TGTGCCAGCAGCTTAACGGGACAGGGTGGAGTCGATGGCTACACCTTC. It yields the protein CASSLTGQGGVDGYTF.

The CDR3 region is CASSSGDIPFGETQYF. CDR3 nucleotide sequence: TGTGCCAGCAGCTCAGGGGACATCCCTTTCGGAGAGACCCAGTACTTC. The rearrangement links TRBV7-6 to TRBJ2-5; D is perhaps TRBD1 (6 bases). V was pared by 4 bases and J by 4 bases, with 19 bases between. The length of the CDR3 is 16 residues. The V gene's germline CDR1 is SGHVS and CDR2 FNYEAQ.

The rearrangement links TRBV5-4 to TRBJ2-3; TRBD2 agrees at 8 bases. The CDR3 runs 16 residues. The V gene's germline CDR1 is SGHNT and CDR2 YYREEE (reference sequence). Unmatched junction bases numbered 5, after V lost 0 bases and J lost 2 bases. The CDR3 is CASSLGGGGPTDTQYF. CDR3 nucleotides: TGTGCCAGCAGCTTGGGGGGCGGGGGGCCCACAGATACGCAGTATTTT.